One sample yielded the 30 T cell receptor beta chains listed below, sequenced in a study of CD8+ T cells in alopecia areata. Extracted RNA was reverse transcribed into cDNA, the sequencing template. Only in-frame clones appear in the TCRdb table, and some are missing; sequencing was by immunoSEQ multiplex PCR. Here the sample spans 200,000 to 250,000 clones, 55% to 70% being singletons. Treatment specified: oral pan-JAK inhibitor, 5-10 mg twice daily. The starting material was CD4+ T cells sorted from blood, obtained at week 4, from a patient treated with tofacitinib. Receptors were obtained from a human donor with alopecia areata.

This chain uses TRBV5-4 with TRBJ2-7; D might be TRBD1 or TRBD2, each matching 5 bases. Germline lookup yields CDR1 SGHNT and CDR2 YYREEE (reference sequence). This CDR3 has 13 residues. Trimming stripped 1 base from V and 5 bases from J, with 10 bases between. The CDR3 here is CASSLFGGDEQYF. In DNA, the CDR3 is TGTGCCAGCAGCTTGTTTGGGGGAGACGAGCAGTACTTC.

This clone showed up just a few times. The chain has TRBV30 and TRBJ1-2; 7 nucleotides agree with TRBD1. There are 15 residues in the CDR3. CDR1 GTSNPN and CDR2 SVGIG come from the germline V gene (reference sequence). Trimming at V came to 2 bases and at J to 3 bases, leaving 9 bases not matched to a gene. CDR3 loop: CAWSRKDRRDYGYTF. The CDR3 DNA sequence: TGTGCCTGGAGTCGGAAGGACAGGAGGGACTATGGCTACACCTTC.

This sequence joins TRBV29-1 and TRBJ2-7, with 9 nucleotides matching TRBD2. The CDR3 extends over 19 amino acids. V gave up 2 bases and J gave up 4 bases; unmatched junction bases: 21. The V gene's germline CDR1 is SQVTM and CDR2 ANQGSEA. In nucleotides, the CDR3 is TGCAGCGTTGAACCTTGCCTAACTAGCGGGTACCCGTGTCAATACGAGCAGTACTTC. It encodes CSVEPCLTSGYPCQYEQYF.

This clone showed up just a few times. The rearrangement links TRBV5-1 to TRBJ2-1, with D perhaps TRBD1 or TRBD2 (5 bases each). This CDR3 region has 14 residues. Trimming pared 0 bases from V and 5 bases from J, leaving 9 bases between. Germline assignment: CDR1 SGHRS and CDR2 YFSETQ. CDR3 in DNA: TGCGCCAGCAGCTTGGGGGACCAGAACAATGAGCAGTTCTTC. It translates to CASSLGDQNNEQFF.

The genes are TRBV13 and TRBJ1-2; 7 nucleotides match TRBD1. J gave up 6 bases and V 5 bases, and 12 bases lay outside the gene matches. Germline CDR1 and CDR2: PRHDT and FYEKMQ (reference sequence). This CDR3 has 15 amino acids. The CDR3 DNA is TGTGCCAGCAGCGCACAAATGGACAGGTTAAATGGCTACACCTTC. This sequence encodes CASSAQMDRLNGYTF.

CDR3: CAWSRIRDRSGEGYTF. CDR3 nucleotides: TGTGCCTGGAGTCGTATCCGGGACCGTAGTGGGGAAGGCTACACCTTC. This chain links TRBV30 with TRBJ1-2; the D gene is possibly TRBD1 (5 bases). This CDR3 has 16 residues. V was shortened by 2 bases and J by 8 bases, with 24 bases between the two germline ends. Germline V lookup: CDR1 GTSNPN, CDR2 SVGIG (reference sequence).

This clone was seen more than once but under ten times. The chain uses TRBV5-1 and TRBJ2-1; 12 nucleotides agree with TRBD2. With V trimmed by 5 bases and J by 5 bases, 5 bases remained unmatched. The CDR3 spans 15 residues. Germline lookup yields CDR1 SGHRS and CDR2 YFSETQ. CDR3 amino acids: CASRLTSGGNNEQFF. CDR3 sequence (DNA): TGCGCCAGCAGGTTAACTAGCGGGGGGAACAATGAGCAGTTCTTC. Complete variable domain (other parts from reference TRBV5-1 and TRBJ2-1): KAGVTQTPRYLIKTRGQQVTLSCSPISGHRSVSWYQQTPGQGLQFLFEYFSETQRNKGNFPGRFSGRQFSNSRSEMNVSTLELGDSALYLCASRLTSGGNNEQFFGPGTRLTVL.

This clone appeared a single time. The J gene is TRBJ2-1, the V gene TRBV11-2; D call uncertain. The germline V gene has CDR1 SGHAT and CDR2 FQNNGV. V lost 10 bases and J lost 4, with 14 bases in between. The CDR3 runs 13 residues. CDR3 coding DNA: TGTGCCACCCAGACACAGACTTACAATGAGCAGTTCTTC. Residues: CATQTQTYNEQFF.

The chain uses TRBV4-2 and TRBJ2-2; D assignment may be TRBD1 or TRBD2 (5 bases each). Germline values: CDR1 LGHNA, CDR2 YNFKEQ. V was shortened by 6 bases and J by 6 bases, with 11 bases between the two germline ends. This CDR3 comprises 13 residues. Here the CDR3 DNA reads TGTGCCAGCAGGTTCGAGGGGCCCGGGGAGCTGTTTTTT. Protein: CASRFEGPGELFF.

The V call is TRBV4-3, the J call TRBJ1-6; no clear D gene. This CDR3 has 15 amino acids. Between the trimmed V and J ends, which lost 1 base and 5 bases, there was a span of 9 bases. Looked up from germline, CDR1 is LGHNA and CDR2 is YSLEER. In DNA form, the CDR3 reads TGCGCCAGCAGCCAAGGAACAGACAATAATTCACCCCTCCACTTT. Translating gives CASSQGTDNNSPLHF.

CDR3 residues: CASSQGTLLEQYF. CDR3 sequence (DNA): TGCGCCAGCAGCCAAGGGACACTACTAGAGCAGTACTTC. The V call is TRBV4-3, the J call TRBJ2-7; TRBD1 is a possible D gene (5 bases). Trimming shortened V by 1 base and J by 7 bases, and 11 bases separated the two germline ends. This CDR3 is 13 amino acids long. Germline V gives CDR1 LGHNA, CDR2 YSLEER.

This clone was seen more than once but under ten times. Other DNA sequences in the sample encode the same CDR3. This chain uses TRBV12-5 with TRBJ2-3, with D hard to call. V dropped 3 bases and J dropped 6 bases, with 4 bases sitting between them. The CDR3 covers 11 residues. Germline V gene lookup returns CDR1 LGHNT and CDR2 FRNRAP. Here the CDR3 DNA reads TGTGCTAGTGGTTTAGGTGATACGCAGTATTTT. It yields the protein CASGLGDTQYF.

The chain links TRBV2 to TRBJ2-2; D is uncertain. The CDR3 has 16 amino acids. The germline CDR1 and CDR2 sequences are SNHLY and FYNNEI. Between the trimmed V and J ends, which lost 1 base and 7 bases, there was a span of 16 bases. CDR3 nucleotides: TGTGCCAGCAGTGAAGAGGCAACCTGGCGCGGCGGGGAGCTGTTTTTT. It codes for CASSEEATWRGGELFF.

The chain combines TRBV4-3 with TRBJ1-2, with TRBD1 matching over 10 bases. This CDR3 is built from 13 residues. With 1 base clipped from V and 7 bases from J, the junction kept 0 bases outside the gene matches. Germline CDR1 LGHNA, CDR2 YSLEER. CDR3 bases: TGCGCCAGCAGCCAAGGACAGGGGGCTGGCTACACCTTC. Encoded protein: CASSQGQGAGYTF.

This clone was recorded a few times. The chain has TRBV5-5 and TRBJ2-7, with a weak D call TRBD2 (6 bases). The ends were cut back, 4 bases at V and 4 bases at J, with 15 bases in the middle. CDR1 is SGHKS and CDR2 is YYEKEE in the germline V gene (reference sequence). This CDR3 is built from 14 residues. CDR3 sequence: CASSTTPGTYEQYF. The DNA of the CDR3 is TGTGCCAGCAGCACTACCCCGGGGACTTACGAGCAGTACTTC. The full variable domain, its missing parts supplied by reference TRBV5-5 and TRBJ2-7, is DAGVTQSPTHLIKTRGQQVTLRCSPISGHKSVSWYQQVLGQGPQFIFQYYEKEERGRGNFPDRFSARQFPNYSSELNVNALLLGDSALYLCASSTTPGTYEQYFGPGTRLTVT.

There are a few counts of this clone. The chain links TRBV30 to TRBJ1-1; 7 nucleotides line up with TRBD1. CDR3 length: 13 amino acids. Germline values: CDR1 GTSNPN, CDR2 SVGIG (reference sequence). With 5 bases clipped from V and 5 bases from J, the junction kept 8 bases outside the gene matches. CDR3 loop: CAWDRQGRTEAFF. The CDR3 bases are TGTGCCTGGGACCGACAGGGTCGGACTGAAGCTTTCTTT.

The CDR3: CASSLGGQRGVADTQYF. The CDR3 DNA sequence: TGTGCCAGCAGCTTAGGTGGCCAGCGGGGGGTTGCAGATACGCAGTATTTT. This rearrangement joins TRBV4-2 to TRBJ2-3; 9 bases line up with TRBD2. Germline CDR1 LGHNA, CDR2 YNFKEQ. The junction had 13 bases not matched to a gene; V was cut back by 5 bases and J by 4 bases. CDR3 size: 17 residues.

The chain couples TRBV30 to TRBJ1-2; D is ambiguous. Germline CDR1 reads GTSNPN; CDR2 reads SVGIG (reference sequence). V was cut by 0 bases and J by 5 bases, with 13 bases left in between. The CDR3 extends over 14 amino acids. The CDR3: CAWSVGHAPYGYTF. Written as DNA, the CDR3 is TGTGCCTGGAGTGTAGGCCATGCGCCATATGGCTACACCTTC. Based on the CDR3 plus reference TRBV30 and TRBJ1-2, the full variable domain is SQTIHQWPATLVQPVGSPLSLECTVEGTSNPNLYWYRQAAGRGLQLLFYSVGIGQISSEVPQNLSASRPQDRQFILSSKKLLLSDSGFYLCAWSVGHAPYGYTFGSGTRLTVV.

V is TRBV4-2 and J is TRBJ1-1, with no clear D. The CDR3 spans 15 residues. Per the germline V gene, CDR1 is LGHNA and CDR2 is YNFKEQ. Trimming shortened V by 0 bases and J by 6 bases, and 14 bases separated the two germline ends. The CDR3 sequence: CASSQEGRTGSEAFF. The CDR3 DNA reads TGTGCCAGCAGCCAAGAAGGAAGAACGGGGTCTGAAGCTTTCTTT.

The chain combines TRBV29-1 with TRBJ1-1, with a tentative D call TRBD1 (5 bases). The germline V gene encodes CDR1 SQVTM and CDR2 ANQGSEA. The CDR3 totals 14 residues. Trimming removed 6 bases at V and 5 bases at J, with 19 bases between. CDR3 region: CSVTSSQGGTEAFF. The CDR3 DNA reads TGCAGCGTCACTAGCTCGCAGGGTGGGACTGAAGCTTTCTTT.

The chain couples TRBV7-8 to TRBJ2-5; the D gene is possibly TRBD2 (5 bases). In germline, CDR1 is SGHVS, CDR2 FQNEAQ. V was shortened by 5 bases and J by 2 bases, with 12 bases between the two germline ends. This CDR3 has 14 amino acids. CDR3 sequence (DNA): TGTGCCAGCAGCGAAGGACTTTTTCAAGAGACCCAGTACTTC. This encodes CASSEGLFQETQYF.

The CDR3 nucleotides read TGTGCCTGGGGTGGACAGGGGGCGCAGGACGAGCAGTACTTC. It specifies CAWGGQGAQDEQYF. The chain links TRBV30 to TRBJ2-7; 11 bases are shared with TRBD1. Germline-derived CDR1 and CDR2 are GTSNPN and SVGIG (reference sequence). There are 14 residues in the CDR3. With V trimmed by 5 bases and J by 5 bases, 8 bases remained unmatched. Full variable domain (rest looked up from reference TRBV30 and TRBJ2-7): SQTIHQWPATLVQPVGSPLSLECTVEGTSNPNLYWYRQAAGRGLQLLFYSVGIGQISSEVPQNLSASRPQDRQFILSSKKLLLSDSGFYLCAWGGQGAQDEQYFGPGTRLTVT.

J is TRBJ1-1 and V is TRBV29-1; D gene ambiguous. Germline V CDR1 and CDR2: SQVTM, ANQGSEA. Trimming removed 2 bases from V and 0 bases from J, with 7 bases in between. The CDR3 has 13 residues. The CDR3 region has the DNA TGCAGCGTTGAACCCCGGATGAACACTGAAGCTTTCTTT. This gives the protein CSVEPRMNTEAFF.

This clone was observed once. The V gene is TRBV7-2, the J gene TRBJ1-5; D is undetermined. The CDR3 spans 13 residues. Germline CDR1 is SGHTA and CDR2 is FQGNSA. Trimming cost V 8 bases and J 0 bases, with 8 bases left between them. CDR3 sequence (DNA): TGTGCCAGCGCCACTTATAGCAATCAGCCCCAGCATTTT. It translates to CASATYSNQPQHF.

The chain joins TRBV6-6 to TRBJ1-1, with D uncertain. Germline V gives CDR1 MNHNY, CDR2 SVGAGI (reference sequence). The CDR3 spans 14 residues. The V gene lost 0 bases and the J gene lost 8 bases, with 13 bases spanning the gap. The CDR3 reads CASSYSDGPQEAFF. For the CDR3, the DNA is TGTGCCAGCAGTTACTCGGACGGCCCGCAAGAAGCTTTCTTT.

This clone was seen more than once but under ten times. The same CDR3 can be traced to other DNA sequences in this sample. This chain uses TRBV30 with TRBJ2-5; D gene uncertain. The germline CDR1 and CDR2 sequences are GTSNPN and SVGIG (reference sequence). This CDR3 contains 11 residues. V lost 3 bases to trimming and J lost 1 base, with 3 bases between them. CDR3 DNA: TGTGCCTGGAGAGGCCAAGAGACCCAGTACTTC. It encodes CAWRGQETQYF.

The chain employs TRBV19 and TRBJ1-4, with 7 positions matching TRBD1. Germline V gene data show CDR1 as LNHDA and CDR2 as SQIVND (reference sequence). Losses at the gene ends were 7 bases for V and 6 bases for J; bases not matched to a gene: 2. This CDR3 spans 12 amino acids. The CDR3 DNA follows: TGTGCCAGTAACGACAGGGATGAAAAACTGTTTTTT. Encoded protein: CASNDRDEKLFF.

Points on this clone: The missing conserved phenylalanine or tryptophan at the end of this CDR3 makes a read error likely. CDR3 DNA: TGTGCCAGCAGTTCAATGCAGGGTTACGAGCAGTACCTC. Protein sequence: CASSSMQGYEQYL. The chain links TRBV27 to TRBJ2-7; D might be TRBD1 (5 bases). This CDR3 comprises 13 residues. Germline loops: CDR1 MNHEY, CDR2 SMNVEV (reference sequence). V lost 4 bases and J lost 4, with 11 bases in between.

The chain uses TRBV19 and TRBJ1-2, with D maybe TRBD1 (5 bases). CDR1 and CDR2 from the germline V gene are LNHDA and SQIVND (reference sequence). This CDR3 has 12 amino acids. V was clipped by 5 bases and J by 2 bases, with 6 bases between them. The CDR3 here is CASSGANYGYTF. The CDR3 DNA is TGTGCCAGTAGTGGGGCCAACTATGGCTACACCTTC.

The chain is built from TRBV7-2 and TRBJ1-1; the match to TRBD1 covers 10 bases. CDR3 length: 14 residues. V shed 7 bases, J shed 6 bases, and the junction held 8 bases outside the gene matches. Per the germline V gene, CDR1 is SGHTA and CDR2 is FQGNSA. CDR3 in DNA: TGTGCCAGCAAGGGACAGGGGACTTCGGCTGAAGCTTTCTTT. Residues: CASKGQGTSAEAFF.